The TCR beta chain under discussion was sequenced for a study of T cells in Graves' hyperthyroidism and ophthalmopathy. Used for diagnoses were clinical symptoms, serum thyroxine and TRAb, thyroid ultrasound and orbital computed tomography. What was amplified from RNA transcripts were TCR beta CDR3 regions. Primed by the HTBI set, a first-round RT-PCR was run on the TCR CDR3. MiXCR, applied by TCRdb to the multiplex PCR reads, yields one record per CDR3 protein. The sample contains about 410,000 distinct CDR3 sequences, under 15% of which appear only once. This clonotype came up many times. The TCR was taken from a man between 18 and 29 years old with Graves' ophthalmopathy. The sample taken for sequencing was blood.

CDR3 amino acids: CASNPPPGSEQYF. The CDR3 region has the DNA TGTGCCAGCAACCCTCCCCCGGGGTCCGAGCAGTACTTC. The chain links TRBV2 to TRBJ2-7, with D possibly matching TRBD2 (5 bases). This CDR3 comprises 13 residues. V gave up 7 bases and J gave up 6 bases, with 16 bases separating them. Germline-derived CDR1 and CDR2 are SNHLY and FYNNEI.